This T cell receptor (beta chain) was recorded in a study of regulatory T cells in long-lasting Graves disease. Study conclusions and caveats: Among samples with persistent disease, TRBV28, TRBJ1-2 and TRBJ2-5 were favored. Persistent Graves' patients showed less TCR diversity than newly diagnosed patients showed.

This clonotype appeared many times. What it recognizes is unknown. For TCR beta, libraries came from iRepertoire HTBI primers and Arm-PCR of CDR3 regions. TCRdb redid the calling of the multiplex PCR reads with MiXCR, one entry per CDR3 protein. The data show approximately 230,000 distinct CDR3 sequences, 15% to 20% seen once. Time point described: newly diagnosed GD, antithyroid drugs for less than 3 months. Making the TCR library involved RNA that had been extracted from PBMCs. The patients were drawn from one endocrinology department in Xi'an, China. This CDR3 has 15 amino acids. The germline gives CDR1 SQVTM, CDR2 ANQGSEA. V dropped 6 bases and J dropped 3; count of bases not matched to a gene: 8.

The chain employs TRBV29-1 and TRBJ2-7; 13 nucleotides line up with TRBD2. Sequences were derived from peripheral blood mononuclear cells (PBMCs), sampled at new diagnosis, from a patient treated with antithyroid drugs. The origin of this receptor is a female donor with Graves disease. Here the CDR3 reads CSVGGLAGASYEQYF. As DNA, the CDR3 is TGCAGCGTCGGTGGACTAGCGGGAGCAAGCTACGAGCAGTACTTC.